This T cell receptor beta chain was observed in a study of T cells in Graves' hyperthyroidism and ophthalmopathy. Study overall: Peripheral blood draws took place at initial diagnosis, ahead of any treatment. Study-wide results and limits: Most clonotypes expanded in the thyroid (above 0.001) were also present in blood.

There are 13 residues in the CDR3. CDR1 is MDHEN, CDR2 SYDVKM, per germline. Trimming removed 7 bases at V and 1 base at J, with 10 bases between. Reasons for excluding patients were uncontrolled infection, other autoimmune disease, pregnancy or lactation. Fresh peripheral blood, around 10 ml of it, supplied the PBMCs. RNA transcripts gave rise to amplified TCR beta CDR3 regions. HTBI primers were used for first-round RT-PCR of the TCR CDR3. TCRdb re-analysed the multiplex PCR reads in MiXCR, keeping a single row per CDR3 protein. The sample lists about 260,000 distinct CDR3 sequences, 16% occurring once. This clonotype has a count of ten or more. Antigen unknown.

Sequenced sample: blood. This receptor was taken from a woman between 18 and 29 years old with Graves' ophthalmopathy. The chain recombines TRBV28 with TRBJ1-1, with D uncertain. The CDR3 nucleotides are TGTGCCAGCAACCCGATGGGGAACACTGAAGCTTTCTTT. This codes for CASNPMGNTEAFF.